This paragraph covers one T cell receptor (beta chain) sequence. Its antigen specificity is not known. No much larger clonotype is one base removed from it; base qualities were not supplied. These data are taken from a study of blood T cell repertoires in COVID-19 (dated by TCRdb to about 2020). Study-level background: The collaborator samples originated in the United States, Italy and Spain and spanned the acute and convalescent phases of COVID-19. A de-identified subject ID, COVID-19 status, age in years and sex were almost always included in the sample metadata. Samples were obtained from the ongoing ImmuneRACE study (first 160 participants) and from 1,254 subjects provided by 6 global collaborators. The prospective study material was composed of cDNA or gDNA derived from T cells, B-cell-depleted T cells, or PBMCs. Where available, HLA class I and class II types were taken from metadata supplied by the sample provider and were not determined by assay-based typing. The repertoires were made available in a free public database intended to serve as a resource for research on the immune response to SARS-CoV-2. Subjects who had been exposed to COVID-19, were actively infected with it, or had recovered from it provided the deeply sampled blood TCRbeta repertoires that made up the dataset. Here is what the overall study found, with its caveats: The quantity of clinical and demographic metadata differed by source and by participant and was supplied without curation.

In the prospective study, participants were roughly 18 to 95 years old, resided in 20 to 30 geographic areas of the United States, and were enrolled through a virtual design. In the prospective study, cohorts were assigned on the basis of participant-reported clinical history obtained from a screening survey and a study questionnaire. Exposed participants had been in contact, within 2 weeks of entering the study, with a person who had a PCR-confirmed or clinician-diagnosed case of COVID-19. In the prospective study, mobile phlebotomists collected whole blood, serum and a nasopharyngeal or oropharyngeal swab from each participant. Participants in the prospective study had the option to provide additional blood draws and questionnaires over a roughly 2-month period. Prospective study blood samples were shipped either frozen or at room temperature before DNA extraction. V is shortened by 0 bases, J by 4 bases, and the region joining them spans 11 bases. Inclusive of the bounding cysteine and phenylalanine, the CDR3 is 15 residues long. The entry retains the CDR3 DNA only, 45 bases that are in frame from base 1. Based on the germline V gene, the CDR1 and CDR2 sequences are LGHNA and YNFKEQ.

TCRbeta CDR3 regions were amplified from genomic DNA using the immunoSEQ Assay, a bias-controlled multiplex PCR. Concerning the study's data processing: The number of nucleated cells in each sample was estimated from the amplification of reference gene primers within the assay. Sequence reads were collapsed and filtered to measure the absolute abundance of every unique TCRbeta CDR3 rearrangement. For each sample, productive Simpson clonality was calculated as the square root of Simpson's diversity index across productive rearrangements. Sourced from immuneACCESS, this table was stored by TCRdb with only in-frame sequences that have V and J called. A share of the clones is absent; for the studies checked, an unresolved V gene accounts for under half, and the remainder has no known explanation. The V and J calls and clone size were taken over from that table, and D and trimming were inferred from the DNA. The sample data list about 250,000 clones, and about 87% of these were observed just once. Over 2.5% of the sample belongs to the ten largest clones.

The sample consisted of PBMCs or T cells enriched from blood (not recorded which). The sequence derives from a woman in her 40s who had been exposed to COVID-19. The rearrangement combines TRBV4-2 with TRBJ2-3, with TRBD1 perhaps the D gene, on 5 matching bases. The CDR3 loop reads CASSQEGQGADTQYF. In nucleotides, the sequence is TGTGCCAGCAGCCAAGAAGGCCAGGGTGCAGATACGCAGTATTTT.